This T cell receptor (beta chain) derives from a study of control samples from healthy donors and cancer patients. Assay: immunoSEQ multiplex PCR; the TCRdb copy retains only in-frame clones and omits some. The table records some 150,000 clones, approximately 91% of them present only once. V gave up 2 bases and J gave up 7 bases; unmatched junction bases: 11. This CDR3 has 15 residues. Per the germline V gene, CDR1 is SGHKS and CDR2 is YYEKEE (reference sequence). Input material: blood. This clonotype originated in a man aged 25-45 years in good health. The genes are TRBV5-5 and TRBJ1-2; 7 nucleotides match TRBD1. CDR3 nucleotide sequence: TGTGCCAGCAGCTTTACAGGGACAGACCTATTTGGCTACACCTTC. This codes for CASSFTGTDLFGYTF.